The 30 T cell receptor beta chains presented below share a single source sample, sequenced in a study of T cells in localized non-small cell lung cancer. Sequencing was performed with immunoSEQ multiplex PCR; in TCRdb, only in-frame clones are kept and a portion is missing. The sample has approximately 3,000 clones, almost 25% seen once; the top ten hold roughly 14%. Sequenced material: normal lung tissue next to the tumor, taken before any cancer treatment. All receptors derive from a man aged 40 to 70 with stage III squamous cell lung carcinoma.

V and J are TRBV6-8 and TRBJ2-7; TRBD1 agrees at 7 bases. In germline, CDR1 is MNHGY, CDR2 SAAAGT. CDR3 length: 16 residues. V shed 10 bases and J 2 bases; nucleotides not matched to a gene: 17. In DNA form, the CDR3 reads TGTGCCATCAGCGACGAAGACAGGGTGATCACCTACGAGCAGTACTTC. The encoded protein is CAISDEDRVITYEQYF.

This clone is labeled medium-sized (0.01 to 0.1%). V gene TRBV28 combines with J gene TRBJ1-2; no definite D call. Germline CDR1 reads MDHEN; CDR2 reads SYDVKM. This CDR3 region has 14 residues. The V end was cut by 3 bases, the J end by 0 bases, with 8 bases between. The CDR3 DNA follows: TGTGCCAGCAGTTTCCGACATCCTAACTATGGCTACACCTTC. Its protein is CASSFRHPNYGYTF.

This clone was seen a few times. This CDR3 is CASRVDEVDSPLHF. The CDR3 DNA sequence: TGTGCCAGCAGGGTGGACGAGGTAGATTCACCCCTCCACTTT. The V gene is TRBV6-8, the J gene TRBJ1-6; D is undetermined. The V end was cut by 6 bases, the J end by 8 bases, with 14 bases between. This CDR3 comprises 14 residues. Germline CDR1 is MNHGY and CDR2 is SAAAGT.

There are a few counts of this clone. This chain links TRBV6-8 with TRBJ1-2; TRBD1 matches 9 bases. V was clipped by 0 bases and J by 4 bases; unmatched bases: 3. CDR1 and CDR2 from the germline V gene are MNHGY and SAAAGT. This CDR3 contains 15 residues. The CDR3 DNA follows: TGTGCCAGCAGTTACTCCAGGGACAGGGTCTATGGCTACACCTTC. Translated: CASSYSRDRVYGYTF.

A few counts support this clone. V and J are TRBV28 and TRBJ1-3, with D uncertain. The CDR3 has 14 residues. CDR1 and CDR2 (germline): MDHEN, SYDVKM. The V end lost 1 base, the J end lost 2 bases, and 6 bases lay between the germline ends. DNA of the CDR3: TGTGCCAGCAGTTTATCTCCCACTGGAAACACCATATATTTT. Its protein is CASSLSPTGNTIYF.

The chain links TRBV10-2 to TRBJ1-5; D might be TRBD1 (5 bases). The CDR3 covers 15 residues. Germline-derived CDR1 and CDR2 are WSHSY and SAAADI. V lost 3 bases, J lost 9 bases, and 18 bases lay in between. CDR3 DNA sequence: TGCGCCAGCAGTGAAGGTGGGGGACCAGCTGTGCCCCAGCATTTT. Amino acid sequence: CASSEGGGPAVPQHF.

This clone was counted only a few times. The chain carries TRBV9 and TRBJ1-5; 9 positions agree with TRBD1. V dropped 7 bases and J dropped 2; count of bases not matched to a gene: 13. CDR3 length equals 17 residues. The germline CDR1 and CDR2 sequences are SGDLS and YYNGEE. The CDR3 region has the DNA TGTGCCAGCGGGGGACAGGGTGTCGTCCTGGGCAATCAGCCCCAGCATTTT. The encoded protein is CASGGQGVVLGNQPQHF.

The genes are TRBV19 and TRBJ2-1; 9 nucleotides match TRBD2. The CDR3 runs 16 residues. Trimming cost V 6 bases and J 6 bases; bases outside gene matches: 12. Germline CDR1 reads LNHDA; CDR2 reads SQIVND (reference sequence). DNA of the CDR3: TGTGCCAGTAGCCTCTTACTCGGACTAGCGATCAATGAGCAGTTCTTC. Amino acid sequence: CASSLLLGLAINEQFF.

This clone was recorded a few times. The chain is built from TRBV11-3 and TRBJ1-2, with no clear D. V lost 2 bases and J 0 bases, leaving 10 bases between the germline ends. CDR1 and CDR2 from the germline V gene are SGHNT and YENEEA. CDR3 length equals 15 residues. The CDR3 bases are TGTGCCAGCAGCTTAATCGGGGAAGCTAACTATGGCTACACCTTC. Its protein is CASSLIGEANYGYTF.

This clone was detected only a few times. The chain is built from TRBV12-2 and TRBJ2-1. TRBV12-2 is a listed pseudogene. The CDR3 extends over 16 amino acids. CDR3 DNA: TGTGCCACACAAGTGAGAGCAAGTACCATGGGCAATGAGCAGTTCTTC. This sequence encodes CATQVRASTMGNEQFF.

This clone was picked up a small number of times. CDR3 coding DNA: TGTGCCAGCAGCCAAACTATAAGGGGGCGATACAATGAGCAGTTCTTC. Amino acid sequence: CASSQTIRGRYNEQFF. The chain carries TRBV11-3 and TRBJ2-1; 7 nucleotides agree with TRBD1. This CDR3 is 16 amino acids long. V shed 5 bases, J shed 4 bases, and the junction held 11 bases outside the gene matches. From germline, CDR1 is SGHNT and CDR2 YENEEA.

This clone was observed a few times. V and J are TRBV6-8 and TRBJ1-5, with a possible D match to TRBD1 (5 bases). CDR1 is MNHGY, CDR2 SAAAGT, per germline. The CDR3 consists of 14 residues. The V end lost 5 bases, the J end lost 3 bases, and 11 bases lay between the germline ends. The CDR3 nucleotides are TGTGCCAGCAGTCCCGGCAGGGACAATCAGCCCCAGCATTTT. It encodes CASSPGRDNQPQHF.

This clone is large (0.1 to 1%) by share. V gene TRBV11-3 combines with J gene TRBJ2-7; D gene uncertain. The V gene lost 3 bases and the J gene lost 0 bases, with 9 bases spanning the gap. This CDR3 is built from 14 residues. Per germline, CDR1 SGHNT and CDR2 YENEEA. The CDR3: CASSLLTSSYEQYV. The CDR3 coding sequence is TGTGCCAGCAGCTTGTTGACGTCCTCCTACGAGCAGTACGTC.

Only a few counts were recorded for this clone. The J gene is TRBJ1-6, the V gene TRBV11-3, with TRBD1 as a possible D gene (5 bases). Trimming took off 1 base at V and 10 bases at J, with 17 bases between the two ends. The CDR3 has 16 residues. Germline CDR1 SGHNT, CDR2 YENEEA. The CDR3 sequence is CASSLGSPGPKSPLHF. CDR3 in DNA: TGTGCCAGCAGCTTAGGCTCTCCGGGACCGAAATCACCCCTCCACTTT.

The chain joins TRBV14 to TRBJ2-2; 9 bases match TRBD2. The CDR3 totals 17 residues. The junction had 13 bases not matched to a gene; V was cut back by 6 bases and J by 5 bases. In germline, CDR1 is SGHDN, CDR2 FVKESK. The CDR3 DNA is TGTGCCAGCAGTCCCTTAAGAGCGGGGGGCCTTACCGGGGAGCTGTTTTTT. Residues: CASSPLRAGGLTGELFF.

This clone was seen once. V and J are TRBV18 and TRBJ2-3; the D call may be TRBD1 or TRBD2 (6 bases each). V was shortened by 0 bases and J by 2 bases, with 12 bases between the two germline ends. The CDR3 length is 16 residues. CDR1 KGHSH and CDR2 LQKENI come from the germline V gene. CDR3: CASSPPSGGLTDTQYF. Written as DNA, the CDR3 is TGTGCCAGCTCACCACCTTCCGGGGGCCTCACAGATACGCAGTATTTT.

The V gene is TRBV28, the J gene TRBJ1-6; the D is unclear. Germline CDR1 and CDR2: MDHEN and SYDVKM. The ends were cut back, 4 bases at V and 6 bases at J, with 4 bases in the middle. The CDR3 consists of 12 residues. The CDR3 loop reads CASSSPNSPLHF. The CDR3, as DNA: TGTGCCAGCAGTTCCCCTAATTCACCCCTCCACTTT.

This clone has just a few counts. The DNA of the CDR3 is TGTGCCAGCAGTGGAGGCGATCAGCCCCAGCATTTT. It encodes CASSGGDQPQHF. The gene calls are TRBV9 and TRBJ1-5; D remains ambiguous. The CDR3 is 12 amino acids. Germline V CDR1 and CDR2: SGDLS, YYNGEE. Deletions cut 5 bases from V and 5 bases from J, with 8 bases between.

Only one count was recorded for this clone. The chain links TRBV19 to TRBJ1-1, with 8 positions matching TRBD1. There are 17 residues in the CDR3. Germline loops: CDR1 LNHDA, CDR2 SQIVND (reference sequence). V shed 3 bases and J 0 bases; nucleotides not matched to a gene: 9. CDR3 region: CASSILGQGRMNTEAFF. The CDR3, as DNA: TGTGCCAGTAGTATCCTCGGACAGGGTAGGATGAACACTGAAGCTTTCTTT.

The CDR3 spells CASSLADSYEQYV. The CDR3 nucleotides are TGTGCCAGCAGCTTAGCGGACAGTTACGAGCAGTACGTC. V gene TRBV7-2 combines with J gene TRBJ2-7, with D perhaps matching TRBD1 (6 bases). CDR3 size: 13 residues. The germline V and J ends were trimmed by 0 bases and 4 bases, with 7 bases remaining between them. CDR1 is SGHTA, CDR2 FQGNSA, per germline.

This clone was counted between two and nine times. The chain is built from TRBV6-8 and TRBJ1-3; D possibly corresponds to TRBD1 (5 bases). The CDR3 spans 16 residues. V gave up 5 bases and J gave up 3 bases, with 17 bases separating them. Germline V CDR1 and CDR2: MNHGY, SAAAGT. The DNA for the CDR3 is TGTGCCAGCAGTCGCGCAGGGCCTTATTTTGGAAACACCATATATTTT. This gives the protein CASSRAGPYFGNTIYF.

In its sample, this clone is medium-sized (0.01 to 0.1%). The chain joins TRBV11-3 to TRBJ1-2; D possibly corresponds to TRBD1 (5 bases). V was clipped by 3 bases and J by 1 base, with 15 bases between them. Germline CDR1 reads SGHNT; CDR2 reads YENEEA. The CDR3 contains 16 residues. The CDR3 DNA reads as TGTGCCAGCAGCTTGTCCCCGTGGGGGGGTAACTATGGCTACACCTTC. Translating gives CASSLSPWGGNYGYTF.

The chain recombines TRBV19 with TRBJ1-5; D not resolved. V lost 1 base, J lost 0 bases, and 7 bases lay in between. The CDR3 runs to 15 residues. Germline lookup yields CDR1 LNHDA and CDR2 SQIVND (reference sequence). The CDR3, as DNA: TGTGCCAGTAGTATAGCCGTTTCTAGCAATCAGCCCCAGCATTTT. Its protein product is CASSIAVSSNQPQHF.

J is TRBJ2-1 and V is TRBV19; 9 nucleotides align to TRBD2. Trimming at V came to 8 bases and at J to 0 bases, leaving 5 bases not matched to a gene. Germline CDR1 LNHDA, CDR2 SQIVND (reference sequence). This CDR3 has 15 amino acids. The CDR3 bases are TGTGCCAGTTCTAGCGGGACGAGCTCCTACAATGAGCAGTTCTTC. Translating gives CASSSGTSSYNEQFF. Looking up the rest from reference TRBV19 and TRBJ2-1 gives the full variable domain: DGGITQSPKYLFRKEGQNVTLSCEQNLNHDAMYWYRQDPGQGLRLIYYSQIVNDFQKGDIAEGYSVSREKKESFPLTVTSAQKNPTAFYLCASSSGTSSYNEQFFGPGTRLTVL.

The DNA for the CDR3 is TGCGCCAGCAGCCAAGCCGGACCTAATGAGCAGTTCTTC. It codes for CASSQAGPNEQFF. This chain uses TRBV4-1 with TRBJ2-1; D gene ambiguous. Germline CDR1 MGHRA, CDR2 YSYEKL. Trimming cost V 1 base and J 7 bases, with 8 bases left between them. CDR3 length: 13 amino acids.

This clone turned up a few times. CDR3 region: CASSQSRNTGELFF. The DNA of the CDR3 is TGTGCCAGTAGCCAATCCCGGAACACCGGGGAGCTGTTTTTT. The V call is TRBV19, the J call TRBJ2-2; D is unresolved. Germline CDR1 is LNHDA and CDR2 is SQIVND (reference sequence). Trimming left V 6 bases short and J 1 base short, with 9 bases between. The CDR3 is 14 residues long.

Judged by abundance, this clone is medium-sized. This CDR3 is CASSYTTGDDSPLHF. The CDR3 coding sequence is TGTGCCAGCAGTTACACTACAGGGGACGATTCACCCCTCCACTTT. V gene TRBV6-8 combines with J gene TRBJ1-6; 7 nucleotides agree with TRBD1. The length of the CDR3 is 15 residues. Trimming removed 2 bases from V and 8 bases from J; junction bases left unmatched: 6. Germline CDR1 is MNHGY and CDR2 is SAAAGT.

The chain uses TRBV6-8 and TRBJ1-6, with 7 bases fitting TRBD1. Germline CDR1 reads MNHGY; CDR2 reads SAAAGT. Germline trimming cut 7 bases from V and 6 bases from J; bases unmatched to any gene: 6. The CDR3 contains 14 residues. For the CDR3, the DNA is TGTGCCAGCACCCGGGGACAGCTTAATTCACCCCTCCACTTT. Residues: CASTRGQLNSPLHF.

The chain couples TRBV19 to TRBJ1-4; D may be TRBD1 (6 bases). The V end was cut by 5 bases, the J end by 6 bases, with 13 bases between. This CDR3 spans 14 amino acids. Germline loops: CDR1 LNHDA, CDR2 SQIVND (reference sequence). CDR3 loop: CASSSQGDYEKLFF. CDR3 in DNA: TGTGCCAGTAGTTCACAGGGCGACTATGAAAAACTGTTTTTT.

CDR3 residues: CASSIMGNQPQHF. The CDR3 DNA follows: TGTGCCAGTAGTATAATGGGCAATCAGCCCCAGCATTTT. The chain links TRBV19 to TRBJ1-5; D unclear. The V gene's germline CDR1 is LNHDA and CDR2 SQIVND (reference sequence). V lost 2 bases and J 2 bases, leaving 4 bases between the germline ends. The CDR3 spans 13 residues.